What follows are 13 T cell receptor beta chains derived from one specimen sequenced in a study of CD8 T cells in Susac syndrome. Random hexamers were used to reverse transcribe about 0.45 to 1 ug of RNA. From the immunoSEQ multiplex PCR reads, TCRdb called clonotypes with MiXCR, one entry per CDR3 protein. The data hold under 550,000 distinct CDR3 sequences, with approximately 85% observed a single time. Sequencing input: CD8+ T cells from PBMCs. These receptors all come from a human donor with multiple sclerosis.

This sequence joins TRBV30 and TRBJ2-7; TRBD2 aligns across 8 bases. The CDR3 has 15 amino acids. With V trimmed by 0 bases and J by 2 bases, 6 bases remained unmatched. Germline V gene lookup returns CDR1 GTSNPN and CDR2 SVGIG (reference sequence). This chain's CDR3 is CAWSVIPGGPYEQYF. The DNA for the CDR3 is TGTGCCTGGAGTGTAATCCCGGGAGGGCCCTACGAGCAGTACTTC.

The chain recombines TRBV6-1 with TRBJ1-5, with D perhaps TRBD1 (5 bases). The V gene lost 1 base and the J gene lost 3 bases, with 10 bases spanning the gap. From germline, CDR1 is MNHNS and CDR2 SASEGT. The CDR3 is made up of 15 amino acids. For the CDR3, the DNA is TGTGCCAGCAGTGAAGGGTTACAGGACAATCAGCCCCAGCATTTT. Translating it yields CASSEGLQDNQPQHF.

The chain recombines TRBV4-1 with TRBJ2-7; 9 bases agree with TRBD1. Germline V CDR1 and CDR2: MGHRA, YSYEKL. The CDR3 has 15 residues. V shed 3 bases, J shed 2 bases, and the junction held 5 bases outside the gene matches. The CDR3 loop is CASSQEGQGTYEQYF. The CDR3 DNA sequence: TGCGCCAGCAGCCAGGAAGGACAGGGGACCTACGAGCAGTACTTC.

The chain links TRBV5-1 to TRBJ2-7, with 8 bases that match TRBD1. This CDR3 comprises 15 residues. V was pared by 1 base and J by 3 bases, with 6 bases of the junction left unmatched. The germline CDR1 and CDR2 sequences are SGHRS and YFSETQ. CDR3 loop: CASSLTQGANYEQYF. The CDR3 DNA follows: TGCGCCAGCAGCTTGACCCAGGGGGCGAACTACGAGCAGTACTTC.

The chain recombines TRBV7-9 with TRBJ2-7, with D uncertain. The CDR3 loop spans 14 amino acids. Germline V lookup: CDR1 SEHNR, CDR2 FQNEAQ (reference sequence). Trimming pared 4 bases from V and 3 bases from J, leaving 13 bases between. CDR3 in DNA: TGTGCCAGCAGCTCCGAGTGGCAGAACTACGAGCAGTACTTC. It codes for CASSSEWQNYEQYF.

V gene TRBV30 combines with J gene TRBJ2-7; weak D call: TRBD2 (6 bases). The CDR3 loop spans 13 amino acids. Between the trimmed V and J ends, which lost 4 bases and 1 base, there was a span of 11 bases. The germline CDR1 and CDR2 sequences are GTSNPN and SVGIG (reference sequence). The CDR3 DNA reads TGTGCCTGGAATGGCGGGAATTCCTACGAGCAGTACTTC. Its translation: CAWNGGNSYEQYF. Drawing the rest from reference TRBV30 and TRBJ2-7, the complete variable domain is SQTIHQWPATLVQPVGSPLSLECTVEGTSNPNLYWYRQAAGRGLQLLFYSVGIGQISSEVPQNLSASRPQDRQFILSSKKLLLSDSGFYLCAWNGGNSYEQYFGPGTRLTVT.

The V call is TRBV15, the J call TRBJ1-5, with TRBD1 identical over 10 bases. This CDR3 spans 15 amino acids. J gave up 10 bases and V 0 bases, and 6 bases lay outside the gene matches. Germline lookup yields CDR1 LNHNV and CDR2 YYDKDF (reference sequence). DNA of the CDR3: TGTGCCACCAGCAGAGATTTAGGGACAGGGGTTCCCCAGCATTTT. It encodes CATSRDLGTGVPQHF.

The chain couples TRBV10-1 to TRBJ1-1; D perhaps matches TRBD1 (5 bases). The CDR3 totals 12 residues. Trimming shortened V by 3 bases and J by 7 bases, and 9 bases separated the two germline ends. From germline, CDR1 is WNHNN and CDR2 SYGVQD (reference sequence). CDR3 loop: CASSDMGVEAFF. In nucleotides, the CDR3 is TGCGCCAGCAGTGATATGGGGGTTGAAGCTTTCTTT.

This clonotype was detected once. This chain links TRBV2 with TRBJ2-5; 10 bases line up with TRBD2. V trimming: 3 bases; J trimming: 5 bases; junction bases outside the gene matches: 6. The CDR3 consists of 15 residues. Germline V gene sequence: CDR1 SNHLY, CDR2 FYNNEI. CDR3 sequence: CASSDPLAGWETQYF. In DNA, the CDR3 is TGTGCCAGCAGTGATCCACTAGCGGGGTGGGAGACCCAGTACTTC. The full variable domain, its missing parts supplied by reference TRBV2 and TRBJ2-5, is EPEVTQTPSHQVTQMGQEVILRCVPISNHLYFYWYRQILGQKVEFLVSFYNNEISEKSEIFDDQFSVERPDGSNFTLKIRSTKLEDSAMYFCASSDPLAGWETQYFGPGTRLLVL.

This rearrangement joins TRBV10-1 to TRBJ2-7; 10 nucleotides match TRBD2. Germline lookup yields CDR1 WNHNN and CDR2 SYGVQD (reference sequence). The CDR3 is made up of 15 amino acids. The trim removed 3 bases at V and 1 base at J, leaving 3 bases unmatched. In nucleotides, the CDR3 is TGCGCCAGCAGTGAATTGACTAGCGGGTCCTACGAGCAGTACTTC. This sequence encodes CASSELTSGSYEQYF.

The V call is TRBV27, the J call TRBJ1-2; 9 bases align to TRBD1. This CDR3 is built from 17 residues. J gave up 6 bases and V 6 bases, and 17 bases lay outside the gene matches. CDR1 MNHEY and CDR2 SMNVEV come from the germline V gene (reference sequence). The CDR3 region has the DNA TGTGCCAGCAGGGGAGGGGACAGGGTTCAGGAATGGCATGGCTACACCTTC. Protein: CASRGGDRVQEWHGYTF.

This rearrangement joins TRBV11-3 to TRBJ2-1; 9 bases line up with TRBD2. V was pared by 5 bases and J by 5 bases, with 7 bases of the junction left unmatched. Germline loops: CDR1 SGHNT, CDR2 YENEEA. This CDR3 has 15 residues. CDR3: CASSPRLAVNNEQFF. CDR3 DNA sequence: TGTGCCAGCAGCCCGAGACTAGCGGTGAACAATGAGCAGTTCTTC.

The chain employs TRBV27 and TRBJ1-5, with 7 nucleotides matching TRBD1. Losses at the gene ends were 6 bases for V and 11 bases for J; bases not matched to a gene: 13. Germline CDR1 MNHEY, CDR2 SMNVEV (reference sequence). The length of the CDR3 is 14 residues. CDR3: CASSLGQPGGAQHF. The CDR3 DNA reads TGTGCCAGCAGCCTGGGACAGCCCGGGGGGGCCCAGCATTTT.